The 7 T cell receptor beta chains below come from one sample, sequenced in a study of blood T cells in healthy people across ages. Combining a sample-barcoded 5' primer with a J-beta primer mix, a second PCR ran for roughly 6 to 12 cycles. TCRdb redid the calling of the 5' RACE reads with MiXCR, one entry per CDR3 protein. The sample includes about 1 million distinct CDR3 sequences, about 23% of them seen just once. The same sample was also studied in work on T cells of mothers and their children.

Sequencing input: blood. These receptors were collected from a girl aged 2 to 10 in good health.

The rearrangement uses TRBV9 and TRBJ2-7, with D perhaps being TRBD1 or TRBD2 (6 bases each). V dropped 1 base and J dropped 5 bases, with 13 bases sitting between them. This CDR3 is 14 amino acids long. Germline CDR1 is SGDLS and CDR2 is YYNGEE. The CDR3 DNA reads TGTGCCAGCAGCGTAAGGGCGAGGGGGGACGAGCAGTACTTC. As protein: CASSVRARGDEQYF.

This clonotype was counted a few times. The rearrangement links TRBV12-3 or TRBV12-4 to TRBJ1-1; D unclear. V lost 8 bases, J lost 1 base, and 8 bases lay in between. The length of the CDR3 is 12 residues. CDR3 region: CASPPANTEAFF. CDR3 in DNA: TGTGCCAGCCCCCCAGCGAACACTGAAGCTTTCTTT.

There are many counts of this clonotype. The chain uses TRBV6-2 or TRBV6-3 and TRBJ2-1; 10 bases fit TRBD2. J was trimmed by 9 bases and V by 7 bases; bases with no gene match: 9. The CDR3 consists of 14 residues. The germline V gene has CDR1 MNHEY and CDR2 SVGEGT. The CDR3, as DNA: TGTGCCAGCACTCAAAGCGGGGGGGCGGGTGAGCAGTTCTTC. Its protein is CASTQSGGAGEQFF.

The V call is TRBV5-1, the J call TRBJ2-1; 7 positions match TRBD2. The ends lost 3 bases at V and 0 bases at J; junction bases unmatched: 9. The CDR3 has 17 residues. The germline V gene encodes CDR1 SGHRS and CDR2 YFSETQ. CDR3 DNA sequence: TGCGCCAGCAGCTCGGGACTAAACATTTACTCCTACAATGAGCAGTTCTTC. It yields the protein CASSSGLNIYSYNEQFF. Full variable domain (missing parts from reference TRBV5-1 and TRBJ2-1): KAGVTQTPRYLIKTRGQQVTLSCSPISGHRSVSWYQQTPGQGLQFLFEYFSETQRNKGNFPGRFSGRQFSNSRSEMNVSTLELGDSALYLCASSSGLNIYSYNEQFFGPGTRLTVL.

The chain joins TRBV6-2 or TRBV6-3 to TRBJ2-5, with 7 bases matching TRBD1. CDR3 length: 17 residues. Germline V gene sequence: CDR1 MNHEY, CDR2 SVGEGT. V lost 4 bases and J lost 0; bases outside the gene matches: 11. The CDR3: CASSFNPTGKYQETQYF. CDR3 DNA: TGTGCCAGCAGTTTTAACCCGACAGGGAAGTACCAAGAGACCCAGTACTTC.

The genes are TRBV29-1 and TRBJ2-2, with D possibly called TRBD1 or TRBD2 (6 bases each). This CDR3 contains 15 residues. Per the germline V gene, CDR1 is SQVTM and CDR2 is ANQGSEA. V was cut by 5 bases and J by 0 bases, with 13 bases left in between. In DNA, the CDR3 is TGCAGCGTTAAGGGGGGCAGTTCGAACACCGGGGAGCTGTTTTTT. It is translated as CSVKGGSSNTGELFF.

The sample holds a few counts of this clonotype. The chain has TRBV4-1 and TRBJ2-7; 7 positions agree with TRBD2. The trim removed 2 bases at V and 3 bases at J, leaving 10 bases unmatched. From germline, CDR1 is MGHRA and CDR2 YSYEKL. The CDR3 spans 16 residues. The CDR3 spells CASSQWGTTPIYEQYF. In DNA, the CDR3 is TGCGCCAGCAGCCAATGGGGGACTACGCCGATCTACGAGCAGTACTTC.